A selection of T cell receptor beta chains follows, all from one sample in a study of T cell responses to AZD1222 COVID-19 vaccine. Profiling relied on immunoSEQ multiplex PCR, and the TCRdb table lists in-frame clones only, not all of them. The data hold approximately 67,000 clones, with 70% to 90% observed a single time. Sequenced here: peripheral blood, sampled 28 days after the second AZD1222 dose. Receptor source: an adult who received the AZD1222 COVID-19 vaccine. Each CDR3 is given with its conserved first and last residue. Fields, in order: CDR3 protein, CDR3 DNA, J gene, V gene, clone size, D gene. A D gene is named only where the DNA matches it firmly. Rows may omit the clone size; those that give it use once, few, many or a size class.

cdr3_aa: CAISESSTGAETQYF
cdr3_nt: TGTGCCATCAGTGAGTCTTCCACCGGGGCAGAGACCCAGTACTTC
j_call: TRBJ2-5
v_call: TRBV10-3
clone_size: .
d_call: .

cdr3_aa: CSSGGLAGGSEQFF
cdr3_nt: TGCAGCTCCGGGGGACTAGCGGGGGGAAGTGAGCAGTTCTTC
j_call: TRBJ2-1
v_call: TRBV29-1
clone_size: .
d_call: TRBD2

cdr3_aa: CASSEVGTDPYEQYF
cdr3_nt: TGTGCCAGCAGTGAGGTCGGGACAGACCCCTACGAGCAGTACTTC
j_call: TRBJ2-7
v_call: TRBV6-1
clone_size: .
d_call: TRBD1

cdr3_aa: CASSLGAAGTDTQYF
cdr3_nt: TGTGCCAGCAGCTTAGGAGCCGCAGGCACAGATACGCAGTATTTT
j_call: TRBJ2-3
v_call: TRBV7-9
clone_size: few
d_call: .

cdr3_aa: CASSQGAGETQYF
cdr3_nt: TGTGCCAGCAGTCAGGGGGCCGGAGAGACCCAGTACTTC
j_call: TRBJ2-5
v_call: TRBV12-3/TRBV12-4
clone_size: .
d_call: TRBD1

cdr3_aa: CASEGAAGADEQYF
cdr3_nt: TGTGCCAGCGAAGGGGCAGCGGGAGCGGACGAGCAGTACTTC
j_call: TRBJ2-7
v_call: TRBV28
clone_size: .
d_call: TRBD2

cdr3_aa: CASSPPGVGKETQYF
cdr3_nt: TGTGCCAGCAGCCCTCCCGGGGTAGGGAAAGAGACCCAGTACTTC
j_call: TRBJ2-5
v_call: TRBV6-4
clone_size: .
d_call: .

cdr3_aa: CAWSVGPNTGELFF
cdr3_nt: TGTGCCTGGAGTGTCGGACCTAACACCGGGGAGCTGTTTTTT
j_call: TRBJ2-2
v_call: TRBV30
clone_size: .
d_call: .

cdr3_aa: CATLQGQGRYGYTF
cdr3_nt: TGTGCCACCCTCCAGGGACAGGGCCGTTATGGCTACACCTTC
j_call: TRBJ1-2
v_call: TRBV19
clone_size: .
d_call: TRBD1

cdr3_aa: CASSLAQGASEQYF
cdr3_nt: TGCGCCAGCAGCTTGGCTCAGGGGGCATCTGAGCAGTACTTC
j_call: TRBJ2-7
v_call: TRBV5-1
clone_size: once
d_call: TRBD1

cdr3_aa: CASSVGPREAFF
cdr3_nt: TGTGCCAGCAGTGTGGGGCCTCGGGAAGCTTTCTTT
j_call: TRBJ1-1
v_call: TRBV2
clone_size: .
d_call: .

cdr3_aa: CASSSRDRQYF
cdr3_nt: TGTGCCAGCAGCTCCCGGGACAGACAGTACTTC
j_call: TRBJ2-4
v_call: TRBV5-6
clone_size: .
d_call: TRBD1

cdr3_aa: CASSQGAGYEQYF
cdr3_nt: TGCGCCAGCAGCCAAGGCGCGGGTTACGAGCAGTACTTC
j_call: TRBJ2-7
v_call: TRBV4-3
clone_size: .
d_call: .

cdr3_aa: CASSLGQRNQPQHF
cdr3_nt: TGTGCCAGCAGCCTGGGACAGAGGAATCAGCCCCAGCATTTT
j_call: TRBJ1-5
v_call: TRBV6-5
clone_size: .
d_call: TRBD1

cdr3_aa: CATSDARVFEQYF
cdr3_nt: TGTGCCACCAGTGACGCCCGGGTGTTCGAGCAGTACTTC
j_call: TRBJ2-7
v_call: TRBV24-1
clone_size: .
d_call: .

cdr3_aa: CSARGGPASANYGYTF
cdr3_nt: TGCAGCGCCCGAGGGGGTCCGGCTTCTGCTAACTATGGCTACACCTTC
j_call: TRBJ1-2
v_call: TRBV29-1
clone_size: .
d_call: .

cdr3_aa: CASSLTGNDSPLHF
cdr3_nt: TGCGCCAGCAGCCTGACAGGGAACGACTCACCCCTCCACTTT
j_call: TRBJ1-6
v_call: TRBV5-1
clone_size: .
d_call: TRBD1

cdr3_aa: CASSPYYSGSLQYF
cdr3_nt: TGTGCCAGCAGCCCCTATTATAGCGGGAGTTTGCAGTACTTC
j_call: TRBJ2-7
v_call: TRBV28
clone_size: .
d_call: TRBD2

cdr3_aa: CASSTGQPGVKNIQYF
cdr3_nt: TGTGCCAGCAGTACCGGTCAGCCGGGGGTCAAAAACATTCAGTACTTC
j_call: TRBJ2-4
v_call: TRBV27
clone_size: .
d_call: .

cdr3_aa: CASSLRGGNTEAFF
cdr3_nt: TGTGCCAGCAGCCTCCGAGGGGGGAACACTGAAGCTTTCTTT
j_call: TRBJ1-1
v_call: TRBV9
clone_size: .
d_call: .

cdr3_aa: CASSYYRAETQYF
cdr3_nt: TGTGCCAGCAGTTACTACAGGGCCGAGACCCAGTACTTC
j_call: TRBJ2-5
v_call: TRBV6-5
clone_size: .
d_call: .

cdr3_aa: CASSIVSGSSNEQFF
cdr3_nt: TGTGCCAGCAGCATAGTGAGCGGGAGTTCCAATGAGCAGTTCTTC
j_call: TRBJ2-1
v_call: TRBV11-3
clone_size: .
d_call: TRBD2

cdr3_aa: CASSPQETQYF
cdr3_nt: TGTGCCAGCAGCCCTCAAGAGACCCAGTACTTC
j_call: TRBJ2-5
v_call: TRBV11-2
clone_size: .
d_call: .

cdr3_aa: CASSPTSGRAYNEQFF
cdr3_nt: TGTGCCAGCAGCCCGACTAGCGGGAGGGCCTACAATGAGCAGTTCTTC
j_call: TRBJ2-1
v_call: TRBV3-1/TRBV3-2
clone_size: .
d_call: TRBD2

cdr3_aa: CASSLRSYNEQFF
cdr3_nt: TGCGCCAGCAGCTTGCGGTCCTACAATGAGCAGTTCTTC
j_call: TRBJ2-1
v_call: TRBV5-1
clone_size: .
d_call: .

cdr3_aa: CASFSMSAGRNTEAFF
cdr3_nt: TGCGCCAGCTTCAGTATGAGTGCCGGGCGGAACACTGAAGCTTTCTTT
j_call: TRBJ1-1
v_call: TRBV10-2
clone_size: .
d_call: .

cdr3_aa: CASSSTWISYEQYF
cdr3_nt: TGTGCCAGCAGCTCGACTTGGATATCCTACGAGCAGTACTTC
j_call: TRBJ2-7
v_call: TRBV5-6
clone_size: .
d_call: .

cdr3_aa: CASNGGWNTEAFF
cdr3_nt: TGTGCCAGCAACGGGGGCTGGAACACTGAAGCTTTCTTT
j_call: TRBJ1-1
v_call: TRBV27
clone_size: few
d_call: .

cdr3_aa: CASSLRADSYYEQYF
cdr3_nt: TGCGCCAGCAGCCTAAGAGCGGACAGCTACTACGAGCAGTACTTC
j_call: TRBJ2-7
v_call: TRBV4-3
clone_size: .
d_call: .

cdr3_aa: CASSSSQGKTEAFF
cdr3_nt: TGTGCCAGCAGTTCCTCGCAGGGGAAAACTGAAGCTTTCTTT
j_call: TRBJ1-1
v_call: TRBV6-5
clone_size: .
d_call: .

cdr3_aa: CASSFHGTSEDEQYF
cdr3_nt: TGTGCCAGCAGTTTTCACGGGACTAGCGAGGACGAGCAGTACTTC
j_call: TRBJ2-7
v_call: TRBV28
clone_size: .
d_call: TRBD2

cdr3_aa: CASSPREGSLDEQYF
cdr3_nt: TGCGCCAGCAGCCCCCGCGAGGGGTCCCTCGACGAGCAGTACTTC
j_call: TRBJ2-7
v_call: TRBV4-1
clone_size: .
d_call: .

cdr3_aa: CASSLVADGEKLFF
cdr3_nt: TGTGCCAGCAGCTTAGTGGCAGACGGGGAAAAACTGTTTTTT
j_call: TRBJ1-4
v_call: TRBV7-9
clone_size: .
d_call: .

cdr3_aa: CASSLDGSNYGYTF
cdr3_nt: TGCGCCAGCAGCTTGGATGGCAGTAACTATGGCTACACCTTC
j_call: TRBJ1-2
v_call: TRBV5-1
clone_size: .
d_call: .

cdr3_aa: CASSMGTDNDSPLHF
cdr3_nt: TGTGCCAGTAGTATGGGGACAGACAATGATTCACCCCTCCACTTT
j_call: TRBJ1-6
v_call: TRBV19
clone_size: .
d_call: TRBD1

cdr3_aa: CASSPGGDNTGELFF
cdr3_nt: TGTGCCAGCAGCCCGGGGGGTGATAACACCGGGGAGCTGTTTTTT
j_call: TRBJ2-2
v_call: TRBV7-2
clone_size: .
d_call: TRBD2

cdr3_aa: CASSIGTSGSEQYF
cdr3_nt: TGTGCCAGTAGTATAGGGACTAGCGGGAGCGAGCAGTACTTC
j_call: TRBJ2-7
v_call: TRBV19
clone_size: .
d_call: TRBD2

cdr3_aa: CASSAGQTYGYTF
cdr3_nt: TGTGCCAGCAGCGCGGGACAGACATATGGCTACACCTTC
j_call: TRBJ1-2
v_call: TRBV5-6
clone_size: .
d_call: TRBD1

cdr3_aa: CASSLYGYNEQFF
cdr3_nt: TGTGCCAGCAGTTTATACGGCTACAATGAGCAGTTCTTC
j_call: TRBJ2-1
v_call: TRBV12-3/TRBV12-4
clone_size: .
d_call: .

cdr3_aa: CASSFSGTAGELFF
cdr3_nt: TGTGCCAGCAGTTTTAGCGGGACGGCCGGGGAGCTGTTTTTT
j_call: TRBJ2-2
v_call: TRBV11-3
clone_size: once
d_call: TRBD2

cdr3_aa: CASSLQGGRSNEQYF
cdr3_nt: TGTGCCAGCAGCTTACAAGGGGGGCGTTCGAACGAGCAGTACTTC
j_call: TRBJ2-7
v_call: TRBV7-3
clone_size: .
d_call: .

cdr3_aa: CASSLGHNTGELFF
cdr3_nt: TGTGCCAGCAGCTTAGGGCATAACACCGGGGAGCTGTTTTTT
j_call: TRBJ2-2
v_call: TRBV7-6
clone_size: .
d_call: .

cdr3_aa: CASSPPTGERETQYF
cdr3_nt: TGTGCCAGCAGCCCCCCCACAGGGGAGAGGGAGACCCAGTACTTC
j_call: TRBJ2-5
v_call: TRBV3-1/TRBV3-2
clone_size: .
d_call: TRBD1

cdr3_aa: CASSSNMRYTF
cdr3_nt: TGTGCCAGCAGTTCAAATATGCGCTACACCTTC
j_call: TRBJ1-2
v_call: TRBV2
clone_size: .
d_call: .

cdr3_aa: CASSERQGGTEAFF
cdr3_nt: TGTGCCAGCAGTGAAAGACAGGGCGGCACTGAAGCTTTCTTT
j_call: TRBJ1-1
v_call: TRBV6-1
clone_size: .
d_call: TRBD1

cdr3_aa: CASSLTSRAEIYEQYF
cdr3_nt: TGCGCCAGCAGCTTGACTTCGAGGGCGGAGATCTACGAGCAGTACTTC
j_call: TRBJ2-7
v_call: TRBV5-1
clone_size: .
d_call: .

cdr3_aa: CASSQAFRGGTEAFF
cdr3_nt: TGTGCCAGCAGTCAGGCCTTTAGGGGGGGTACTGAAGCTTTCTTT
j_call: TRBJ1-1
v_call: TRBV6-6
clone_size: .
d_call: .

cdr3_aa: CATRGEETQYF
cdr3_nt: TGTGCCACCCGGGGGGAGGAGACCCAGTACTTC
j_call: TRBJ2-5
v_call: TRBV12-3/TRBV12-4
clone_size: .
d_call: TRBD2

cdr3_aa: CASRPDRDSRRELFF
cdr3_nt: TGTGCCAGTAGGCCCGACAGGGATTCGCGCCGGGAGCTGTTTTTT
j_call: TRBJ2-2
v_call: TRBV19
clone_size: .
d_call: TRBD1

cdr3_aa: CASSLYGAPATGELFF
cdr3_nt: TGCGCCAGCAGCTTGTATGGGGCGCCGGCCACCGGGGAGCTGTTTTTT
j_call: TRBJ2-2
v_call: TRBV5-1
clone_size: .
d_call: .

cdr3_aa: CASSQDPTTLLASTYEQYF
cdr3_nt: TGTGCCAGCAGCCAAGATCCTACTACTCTCCTAGCCTCTACCTACGAGCAGTACTTC
j_call: TRBJ2-7
v_call: TRBV3-1/TRBV3-2
clone_size: .
d_call: .

cdr3_aa: CASRKQQGSGETQYF
cdr3_nt: TGTGCCAGTAGAAAGCAGCAGGGGTCTGGGGAGACCCAGTACTTC
j_call: TRBJ2-5
v_call: TRBV7-6
clone_size: .
d_call: .